This T cell receptor beta chain was found in a study of metastatic and nonmetastatic thyroid tumors. Study background: Blood and tumor or nodule tissue repertoires from malignant and benign thyroid patients were compared.

The table lists this clone with many counts. No treatment had been given to any patient before thyroid surgery. Original data processing: Differences in CDR3 between clinicopathological groups were drawn on to build a classifier intended to discriminate distant-metastatic papillary thyroid cancer patients. TCRdb re-clonotyped the PCR reads via MiXCR. TCRdb, not the authors, supplied the V and J calls. The profile shows 25,000 to 30,000 clones, roughly 4% of them singletons. This CDR3 is built from 16 residues. The J segment lost 3 bases and the V segment lost 3 bases, leaving 10 bases of the junction unmatched. CDR1 and CDR2 from the germline V gene are KGHSH and LQKENI.

This chain connects TRBV18 to TRBJ1-1; the match to TRBD1 covers 7 bases. This clonotype was sampled from a male donor with papillary thyroid cancer or a benign thyroid nodule (not recorded which). Some clones in this sample may be carry-over from other donors' samples. The material sequenced was blood. The DNA for the CDR3 is TGTGCCAGCTCACCCCGACTGACAGGGATAGACACTGAAGCTTTCTTT. As protein: CASSPRLTGIDTEAFF. The full variable domain, completed using reference TRBV18 and TRBJ1-1, is NAGVMQNPRHLVRRRGQEARLRCSPMKGHSHVYWYRQLPEEGLKFMVYLQKENIIDESGMPKERFSAEFPKEGPSILRIQQVVRGDSAAYFCASSPRLTGIDTEAFFGQGTRLTVV.